One sample yielded the 27 T cell receptor beta chains listed below, sequenced in a study of T cell responses to AZD1222 COVID-19 vaccine. Clones were read by immunoSEQ multiplex PCR, and TCRdb kept only the in-frame ones, dropping some. This sample has 70,000 to 95,000 clones, with almost 90% found just once. The sequenced sample was peripheral blood, obtained 28 days after the second AZD1222 dose. The receptors derive from an adult who received the AZD1222 COVID-19 vaccine.

The chain employs TRBV27 and TRBJ2-5; D is unresolved. V gave up 8 bases and J gave up 9 bases, with 10 bases separating them. CDR1 and CDR2 (germline): MNHEY, SMNVEV (reference sequence). The length of the CDR3 is 10 residues. The CDR3 loop reads CASAGVAQYF. CDR3 DNA: TGTGCCAGCGCCGGAGTGGCCCAGTACTTC.

This rearrangement joins TRBV5-5 to TRBJ2-7; 7 positions agree with TRBD1. The V gene's germline CDR1 is SGHKS and CDR2 YYEKEE (reference sequence). After removal of 0 bases from V and 2 bases from J, the junction contained 5 bases not matched to a gene. CDR3 length: 15 amino acids. CDR3 sequence reads: CASSLEGQTTYEQYF. The CDR3 DNA sequence: TGTGCCAGCAGCTTGGAGGGACAGACCACCTACGAGCAGTACTTC.

The V gene is TRBV12-3 or TRBV12-4, the J gene TRBJ2-7; D is unclear. V lost 7 bases, J lost 0 bases, and 10 bases lay in between. This CDR3 is built from 13 residues. Written as DNA, the CDR3 is TGTGCCAGCACCCTGGACCACTCCTACGAGCAGTACTTC. Its translation is CASTLDHSYEQYF.

The chain carries TRBV7-9 and TRBJ2-7, with D perhaps matching TRBD2 (6 bases). There are 15 residues in the CDR3. Germline-derived CDR1 and CDR2 are SEHNR and FQNEAQ (reference sequence). V was trimmed by 5 bases and J by 0 bases, leaving 14 bases between them. The CDR3 region has the DNA TGTGCCAGCAGCCCCCTGGAGGGTAACTCCTACGAGCAGTACTTC. Its protein product is CASSPLEGNSYEQYF.

This clone turned up a few times. The chain links TRBV28 to TRBJ1-4, with TRBD1 matching 7 bases. The ends lost 1 base at V and 5 bases at J; junction bases unmatched: 7. Germline loops: CDR1 MDHEN, CDR2 SYDVKM. The CDR3 consists of 16 residues. The CDR3 spells CASSLYRGPNNEKLFF. The CDR3 nucleotides read TGTGCCAGCAGTTTATACAGGGGACCAAACAATGAAAAACTGTTTTTT.

The rearrangement uses TRBV28 and TRBJ1-1; the D gene is possibly TRBD1 (5 bases). The CDR3 is 13 amino acids. The germline CDR1 and CDR2 sequences are MDHEN and SYDVKM. The ends were cut back, 3 bases at V and 3 bases at J, with 8 bases in the middle. In DNA form, the CDR3 reads TGTGCCAGCAGTTTGGGGGGGGACACTGAAGCTTTCTTT. Translated, it gives CASSLGGDTEAFF.

The rearrangement uses TRBV10-2 and TRBJ1-4; tentatively, D is TRBD1 (6 bases). The CDR3 has 18 residues. Germline values: CDR1 WSHSY, CDR2 SAAADI. With 4 bases removed from V and 0 bases from J, the gap between germline ends came to 18 bases. CDR3 bases: TGCGCCAGCAGTGGGTCGTACAGGGTCGGGTCAACTAATGAAAAACTGTTTTTT. It translates to CASSGSYRVGSTNEKLFF.

J is TRBJ1-2 and V is TRBV6-6; possible D gene TRBD1, 5 bases. This CDR3 contains 15 residues. CDR1 MNHNY and CDR2 SVGAGI come from the germline V gene (reference sequence). Trimming stripped 4 bases from V and 2 bases from J, with 14 bases between. The CDR3: CASSSTQGLNYGYTF. For the CDR3, the DNA is TGTGCCAGCAGTTCGACGCAGGGATTAAACTATGGCTACACCTTC.

The J gene is TRBJ2-1, the V gene TRBV6-4; 10 bases line up with TRBD2. Per germline, CDR1 MRHNA and CDR2 SNTAGT. Trimming at V came to 2 bases and at J to 7 bases, leaving 5 bases not matched to a gene. This CDR3 is 15 amino acids long. The CDR3 DNA sequence: TGTGCCAGCAGTGACGAGCCTAGCGGGGGAAATGAGCAGTTCTTC. Translating it yields CASSDEPSGGNEQFF.

The chain couples TRBV29-1 to TRBJ2-7; TRBD1 matches 7 bases. The CDR3 length is 13 residues. Trimming at V came to 7 bases and at J to 3 bases, leaving 9 bases not matched to a gene. CDR1 is SQVTM, CDR2 ANQGSEA, per germline. The CDR3 here is CSAKGAGGYEQYF. The CDR3 coding sequence is TGCAGCGCTAAAGGGGCAGGGGGCTACGAGCAGTACTTC.

The chain is built from TRBV9 and TRBJ1-6, with 7 bases that match TRBD1. The J segment lost 4 bases and the V segment lost 4 bases, leaving 5 bases of the junction unmatched. The germline V gene encodes CDR1 SGDLS and CDR2 YYNGEE. This CDR3 contains 15 residues. The CDR3, as DNA: TGTGCCAGCAGCAAAGGGACAGAATATAATTCACCCCTCCACTTT. Translation: CASSKGTEYNSPLHF.

CDR3 in DNA: TGTGCCAGCAGGAGGACAGGAGCCTACAATGAGCAGTTCTTC. Translated, it gives CASRRTGAYNEQFF. The chain links TRBV11-2 to TRBJ2-1; 7 bases match TRBD1. Trimming cost V 6 bases and J 2 bases; bases outside gene matches: 4. CDR1 and CDR2 from the germline V gene are SGHAT and FQNNGV. The CDR3 consists of 14 residues.

This chain connects TRBV3-1 (or the pseudogene TRBV3-2) to TRBJ2-3; 11 bases align to TRBD2. The CDR3 is 15 residues long. Germline lookup yields CDR1 LGHDT and CDR2 YNNKEL (reference sequence). With V trimmed by 6 bases and J by 7 bases, 9 bases remained unmatched. The CDR3 DNA is TGTGCCAGCAGTCTAACTAGCGGGAGAGTAAATACGCAGTATTTT. Protein product: CASSLTSGRVNTQYF.

V and J are TRBV27 and TRBJ1-4, with TRBD1 as a possible D gene (5 bases). This CDR3 comprises 15 residues. The germline V gene has CDR1 MNHEY and CDR2 SMNVEV (reference sequence). The V end lost 2 bases, the J end lost 5 bases, and 12 bases lay between the germline ends. The CDR3 is CASSLQGLGNEKLFF. DNA of the CDR3: TGTGCCAGCAGTTTACAGGGTTTGGGGAATGAAAAACTGTTTTTT. Based on the CDR3 plus reference TRBV27 and TRBJ1-4, the full variable domain is EAQVTQNPRYLITVTGKKLTVTCSQNMNHEYMSWYRQDPGLGLRQIYYSMNVEVTDKGDVPEGYKVSRKEKRNFPLILESPSPNQTSLYFCASSLQGLGNEKLFFGSGTQLSVL.

The V call is TRBV18, the J call TRBJ2-7; possible D gene TRBD1, 8 bases. This CDR3 spans 18 amino acids. CDR1 KGHSH and CDR2 LQKENI come from the germline V gene. Trimming took off 1 base at V and 0 bases at J, with 19 bases between the two ends. The CDR3 spells CASSPLAQGGASSYEQYF. The CDR3 DNA follows: TGTGCCAGCTCACCACTGGCACAGGGGGGGGCAAGCTCCTACGAGCAGTACTTC. The complete variable domain, with remaining parts taken from reference TRBV18 and TRBJ2-7, reads NAGVMQNPRHLVRRRGQEARLRCSPMKGHSHVYWYRQLPEEGLKFMVYLQKENIIDESGMPKERFSAEFPKEGPSILRIQQVVRGDSAAYFCASSPLAQGGASSYEQYFGPGTRLTVT.

This clone was counted a few times. The V gene is TRBV14, the J gene TRBJ2-2; D is unresolved. Germline assignment: CDR1 SGHDN and CDR2 FVKESK. Between the trimmed V and J ends, which lost 4 bases and 3 bases, there was a span of 9 bases. This CDR3 has 14 amino acids. The chain's CDR3 is CASSLGSYTGELFF. DNA of the CDR3: TGTGCCAGCAGCCTAGGCAGCTACACCGGGGAGCTGTTTTTT.

To note about this clone: The sample holds other DNA sequences that translate to the same CDR3. CDR3 coding DNA: TGTGCCAGCAGCTTGGTGAGGAGTGAAAAACTGTTTTTT. This encodes CASSLVRSEKLFF. The chain recombines TRBV5-6 with TRBJ1-4; D gene unclear. Germline lookup yields CDR1 SGHDT and CDR2 YYEEEE. The CDR3 runs to 13 residues. V lost 0 bases and J 7 bases, leaving 7 bases between the germline ends.

This chain connects TRBV27 to TRBJ1-1; D is ambiguous. Trimming shortened V by 0 bases and J by 4 bases, and 9 bases separated the two germline ends. CDR1 MNHEY and CDR2 SMNVEV come from the germline V gene (reference sequence). This CDR3 contains 14 residues. The CDR3 DNA sequence: TGTGCCAGCAGTTTATCTGGGGTATTCACTGAAGCTTTCTTT. Translation gives CASSLSGVFTEAFF.

V usage is TRBV10-2 and J usage is TRBJ1-4; D is unclear. CDR1 and CDR2 from the germline V gene are WSHSY and SAAADI. The V gene lost 10 bases and the J gene lost 0 bases, with 18 bases spanning the gap. The CDR3 runs 16 residues. In nucleotides, the CDR3 is TGCGCCACTACCTCTTCGCAGGCCGCAACTAATGAAAAACTGTTTTTT. Amino acid sequence: CATTSSQAATNEKLFF.

This sequence joins TRBV29-1 and TRBJ2-7; D might be TRBD2 (6 bases). This CDR3 is built from 11 residues. V was clipped by 8 bases and J by 7 bases, with 15 bases between them. The germline CDR1 and CDR2 sequences are SQVTM and ANQGSEA. CDR3 amino acids: CSLLNGGEQYF. The CDR3 DNA follows: TGCAGCCTCCTGAATGGGGGGGAGCAGTACTTC.

The chain employs TRBV9 and TRBJ2-1; 12 bases match TRBD2. Looked up from germline, CDR1 is SGDLS and CDR2 is YYNGEE. The trim removed 2 bases at V and 7 bases at J, leaving 4 bases unmatched. The CDR3 runs 15 residues. DNA for the CDR3: TGTGCCAGCAGCGTGACTAGCGGGAGTATGAATGAGCAGTTCTTC. Translated: CASSVTSGSMNEQFF.

This chain connects TRBV12-3 or TRBV12-4 to TRBJ2-1; D gene ambiguous. The ends were cut back, 3 bases at V and 9 bases at J, with 12 bases in the middle. This CDR3 region has 13 residues. CDR3 in amino acids: CASSFGRGGEQFF. CDR3 DNA: TGTGCCAGCAGTTTTGGTAGAGGTGGTGAGCAGTTCTTC.

This sequence joins TRBV10-1 and TRBJ2-1; 9 nucleotides match TRBD2. V was pared by 1 base and J by 7 bases, with 5 bases of the junction left unmatched. CDR1 and CDR2 from the germline V gene are WNHNN and SYGVQD (reference sequence). This CDR3 region has 15 residues. The CDR3, as DNA: TGCGCCAGCAGTGAGTACCGCGGGAGGGGTAATGAGCAGTTCTTC. This sequence encodes CASSEYRGRGNEQFF.

This chain's CDR3 is CASSGLAGSGELFF. The CDR3 nucleotides are TGTGCCAGCAGCGGACTAGCGGGAAGCGGGGAGCTGTTTTTT. The gene calls are TRBV6-2 or TRBV6-3 and TRBJ2-2, with 12 bases lining up with TRBD2. V trimming: 6 bases; J trimming: 7 bases; junction bases outside the gene matches: 3. The germline V gene encodes CDR1 MNHEY and CDR2 SVGEGT. The CDR3 extends over 14 amino acids.

Concerning this clone itself: The identical CDR3 is also encoded by other nucleotide sequences in the sample. The chain is built from TRBV6-1 and TRBJ1-2, with TRBD1 matching over 8 bases. Germline CDR1 and CDR2: MNHNS and SASEGT. V shed 5 bases, J shed 3 bases, and the junction held 2 bases outside the gene matches. The length of the CDR3 is 13 residues. CDR3 DNA: TGTGCCAGCAGTCCGACAGGGGACTATGGCTACACCTTC. As protein: CASSPTGDYGYTF.

The V call is TRBV7-3, the J call TRBJ2-1, with 10 nucleotides matching TRBD2. The CDR3 extends over 19 amino acids. Looked up from germline, CDR1 is SGHTA and CDR2 is FQGTGA. V lost 0 bases to trimming and J lost 0 bases; unmatched junction nucleotides: 8. CDR3 in DNA: TGTGCCAGCAGCTTAACTGGTTCTAGCGGGAGTAGCTCCTACAATGAGCAGTTCTTC. Translating gives CASSLTGSSGSSSYNEQFF.

The chain uses TRBV14 and TRBJ2-1, with D uncertain. The CDR3 runs to 11 residues. Germline V CDR1 and CDR2: SGHDN, FVKESK. The V end lost 4 bases, the J end lost 10 bases, and 8 bases lay between the germline ends. The CDR3 DNA sequence: TGTGCCAGCAGCCTACTTGTGGAGCAGTTCTTC. Protein sequence: CASSLLVEQFF.